These 10 T cell receptor beta chains came from one sample sequenced in a study of immune characterization of retroperitoneal liposarcoma. TCRdb reanalysed the PCR reads using MiXCR and keeps one entry per CDR3 protein. The table lists some 1,500 distinct CDR3 sequences, roughly 44% of them singletons. Sample: tumor tissue. The source is a female donor with retroperitoneal liposarcoma.

A word on this clonotype: One base away lies a much larger clone, so this may be a sequencing read error. This sequence joins TRBV6-1 and TRBJ2-3; D may correspond to TRBD1 or TRBD2 (5 bases each). The end of the DNA aligns better with TRBJ2-7, so the J call may be wrong. Germline-derived CDR1 and CDR2 are MNHNS and SASEGT. The CDR3 length is 15 residues. In nucleotides, the CDR3 is TGTGCCAGCAGTGAAGGGGACCCAAGCTCCCACGAGCAGTACTTC. Its translation: CASSEGDPSSHEQYF.

J is TRBJ2-5 and V is TRBV7-2; TRBD2 agrees at 11 bases. The assigned J gene may be wrong: the sequence end matches TRBJ2-1 better. Germline V lookup: CDR1 SGHTA, CDR2 FQGNSA. There are 17 residues in the CDR3. CDR3 DNA sequence: TGTGCCAGCAGCGACGTAGCGGGAGGGCTTCAAGGAGAGACCCAGTTCTTC. Translating gives CASSDVAGGLQGETQFF.

The V gene is TRBV11-1, the J gene TRBJ2-1, with D uncertain. CDR1 is SGHAT, CDR2 FQDESV, per germline (reference sequence). The CDR3 is made up of 13 amino acids. The V end was cut by 1 base, the J end by 4 bases, with 5 bases between. The CDR3 reads CASSLGSYNEQFF. The CDR3 DNA reads as TGTGCCAGCAGCTTAGGAAGTTACAATGAGCAGTTCTTC.

The J gene is TRBJ2-3, the V gene TRBV12-3 or TRBV12-4, with 8 bases that match TRBD2. The V and J ends lost 6 bases and 5 bases, in that order; junction bases with no gene match: 31. The CDR3 consists of 22 residues. The CDR3 sequence: CASSLRNVVRLAGLPGGDTQYF. CDR3 in DNA: TGTGCCAGCAGCCTACGGAATGTTGTTCGTCTAGCGGGTTTACCGGGGGGAGATACGCAGTATTTT.

This clonotype came up a few times. The V gene is TRBV7-2, the J gene TRBJ2-5, with D perhaps matching TRBD1 (5 bases). TRBJ2-1 explains the end of the DNA better; the J call may be wrong. Germline assignment: CDR1 SGHTA and CDR2 FQGNSA. The CDR3 is 13 amino acids. The CDR3 here is CASSLSRVYEQFF. For the CDR3, the DNA is TGTGCCAGCAGCTTATCCAGGGTATACGAGCAGTTCTTC.

This clonotype occurred a few times. The rearrangement links TRBV6-5 to TRBJ2-5; 8 positions match TRBD1. The CDR3 runs to 12 residues. The V segment lost 7 bases and the J segment 2 bases; nucleotides outside the gene matches: 0. Per the germline V gene, CDR1 is MNHEY and CDR2 is SVGAGI. The CDR3 reads CASNRGQETQYF. The CDR3 DNA sequence: TGTGCCAGCAACAGGGGGCAAGAGACCCAGTACTTC.

This clonotype was observed a handful of times. CDR3 amino acids: CATSPTVSSYNEQFF. CDR3 nucleotides: TGTGCCACCAGCCCGACGGTGAGCTCCTACAATGAGCAGTTCTTC. The genes are TRBV24-1 and TRBJ2-1; D ambiguous. Germline CDR1 KGHDR, CDR2 SFDVKD. This CDR3 has 15 amino acids. V lost 7 bases to trimming and J lost 0 bases, with 12 bases between them.

V is TRBV12-3 or TRBV12-4 and J is TRBJ2-2; 7 bases match TRBD2. This CDR3 spans 16 amino acids. V lost 8 bases and J lost 0; bases outside the gene matches: 9. CDR3 bases: TGTGCCAGCTGCCCTCTAGCGGACCCGAACACCGGGGAGCTGTTTTTT. This sequence encodes CASCPLADPNTGELFF.

A note on this clonotype: One end of the junction fails to match germline, which may point to a read error. The chain combines TRBV25-1 with TRBJ2-3, with 8 positions matching TRBD2. The CDR3 totals 13 residues. Per germline, CDR1 MGHDK and CDR2 SYGVNS. The DNA for the CDR3 is TGTGCCAGCAGTGAAGCTAATAGCGGGGACCTCCGCTTC. Translation gives CASSEANSGDLRF.

V usage is TRBV12-3 or TRBV12-4 and J usage is TRBJ2-5; D is perhaps TRBD1 (6 bases). Trimming shortened V by 7 bases and J by 2 bases, and 23 bases separated the two germline ends. CDR3 length equals 17 residues. The CDR3 DNA is TGTGCCAGCAACTTTAAGCCCAGGGGAAAGAAACAAGAGACCCAGTACTTC. Amino acid sequence: CASNFKPRGKKQETQYF.